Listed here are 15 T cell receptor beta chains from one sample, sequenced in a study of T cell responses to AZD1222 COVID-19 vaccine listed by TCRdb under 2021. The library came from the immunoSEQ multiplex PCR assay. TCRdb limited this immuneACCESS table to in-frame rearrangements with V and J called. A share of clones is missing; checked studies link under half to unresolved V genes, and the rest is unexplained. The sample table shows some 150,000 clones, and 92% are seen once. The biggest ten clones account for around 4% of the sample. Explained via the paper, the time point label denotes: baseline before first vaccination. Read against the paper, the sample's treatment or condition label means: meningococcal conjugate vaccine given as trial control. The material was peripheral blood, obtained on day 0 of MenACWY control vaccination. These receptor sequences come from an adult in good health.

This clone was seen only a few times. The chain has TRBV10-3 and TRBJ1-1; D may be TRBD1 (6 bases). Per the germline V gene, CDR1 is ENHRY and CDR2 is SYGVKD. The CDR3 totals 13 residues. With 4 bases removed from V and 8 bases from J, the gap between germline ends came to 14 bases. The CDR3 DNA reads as TGTGCCATCAGTGTGGAACAGGGATGGGAAGCTTTCTTT. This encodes CAISVEQGWEAFF.

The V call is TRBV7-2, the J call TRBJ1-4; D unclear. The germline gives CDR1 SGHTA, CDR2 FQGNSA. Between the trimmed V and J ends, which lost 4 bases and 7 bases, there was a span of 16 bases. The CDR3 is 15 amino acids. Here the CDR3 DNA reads TGTGCCAGCAGCTCGCCGGCAACAACGTCTGAAAAACTGTTTTTT. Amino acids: CASSSPATTSEKLFF.

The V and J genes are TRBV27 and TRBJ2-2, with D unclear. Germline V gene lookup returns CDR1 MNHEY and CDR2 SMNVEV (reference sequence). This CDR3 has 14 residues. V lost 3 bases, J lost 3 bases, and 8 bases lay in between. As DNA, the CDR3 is TGTGCCAGCAGTTTTTTCGGCGACACCGGGGAGCTGTTTTTT. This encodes CASSFFGDTGELFF.

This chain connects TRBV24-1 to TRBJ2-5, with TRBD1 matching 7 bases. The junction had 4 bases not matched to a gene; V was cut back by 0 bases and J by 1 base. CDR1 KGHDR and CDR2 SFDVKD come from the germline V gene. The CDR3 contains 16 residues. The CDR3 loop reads CATSDLKGGFQETQYF. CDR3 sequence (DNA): TGTGCCACCAGTGATTTGAAAGGGGGCTTCCAAGAGACCCAGTACTTC.

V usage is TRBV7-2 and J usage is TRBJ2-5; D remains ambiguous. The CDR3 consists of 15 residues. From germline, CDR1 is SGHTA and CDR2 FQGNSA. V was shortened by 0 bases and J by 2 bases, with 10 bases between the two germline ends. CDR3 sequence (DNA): TGTGCCAGCAGCTTAGCGCTGGGAACTCAAGAGACCCAGTACTTC. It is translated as CASSLALGTQETQYF.

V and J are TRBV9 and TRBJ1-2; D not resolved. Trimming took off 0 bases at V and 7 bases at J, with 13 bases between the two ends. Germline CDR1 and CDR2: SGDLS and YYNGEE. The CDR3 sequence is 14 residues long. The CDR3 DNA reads TGTGCCAGCAGCGTAGCTGGCGGCGGCGGTGGCTACACCTTC. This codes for CASSVAGGGGGYTF.

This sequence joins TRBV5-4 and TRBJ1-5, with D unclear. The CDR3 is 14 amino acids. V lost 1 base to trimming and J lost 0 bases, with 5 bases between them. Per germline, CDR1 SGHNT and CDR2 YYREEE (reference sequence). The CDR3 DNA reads TGTGCCAGCAGCTTGAAGGGTAGCAATCAGCCCCAGCATTTT. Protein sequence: CASSLKGSNQPQHF.

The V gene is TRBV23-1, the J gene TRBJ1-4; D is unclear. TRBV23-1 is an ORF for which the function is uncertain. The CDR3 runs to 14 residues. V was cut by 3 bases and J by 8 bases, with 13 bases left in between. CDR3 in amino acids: CASSHPGMGEKLFF. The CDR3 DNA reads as TGCGCCAGCAGTCATCCGGGGATGGGAGAAAAACTGTTTTTT.

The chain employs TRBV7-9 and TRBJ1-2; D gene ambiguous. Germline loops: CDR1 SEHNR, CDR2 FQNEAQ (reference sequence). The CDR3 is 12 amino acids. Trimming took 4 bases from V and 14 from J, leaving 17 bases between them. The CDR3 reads CASSWTEYGGTF. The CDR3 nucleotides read TGTGCCAGCAGCTGGACTGAGTATGGAGGGACCTTC.

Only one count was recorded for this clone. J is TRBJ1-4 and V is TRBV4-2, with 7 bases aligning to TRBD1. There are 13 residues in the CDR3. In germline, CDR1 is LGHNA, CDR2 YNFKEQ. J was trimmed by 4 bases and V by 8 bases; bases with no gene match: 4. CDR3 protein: CASAGQLNEKLFF. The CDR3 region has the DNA TGTGCCAGCGCGGGACAGCTTAATGAAAAACTGTTTTTT.

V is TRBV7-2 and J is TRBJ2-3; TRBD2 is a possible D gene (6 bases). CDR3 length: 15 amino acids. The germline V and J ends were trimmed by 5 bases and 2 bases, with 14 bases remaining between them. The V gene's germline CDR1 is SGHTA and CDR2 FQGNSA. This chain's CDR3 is CASSPGLANTDTQYF. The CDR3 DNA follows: TGTGCCAGCAGCCCGGGACTGGCTAACACAGATACGCAGTATTTT.

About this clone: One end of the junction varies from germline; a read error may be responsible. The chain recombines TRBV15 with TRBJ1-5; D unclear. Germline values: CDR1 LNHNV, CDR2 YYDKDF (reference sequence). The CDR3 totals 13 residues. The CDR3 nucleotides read TGTGCCACCACTAAAAATAGCCATCAGCCCCAGCATTTT. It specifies CATTKNSHQPQHF.

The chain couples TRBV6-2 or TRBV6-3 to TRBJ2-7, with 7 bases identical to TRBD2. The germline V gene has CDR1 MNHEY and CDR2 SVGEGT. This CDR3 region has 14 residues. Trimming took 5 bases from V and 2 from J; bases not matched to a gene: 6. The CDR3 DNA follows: TGTGCCAGCAGTCACCGGGAGGCGGCCTACGAGCAGTACTTC. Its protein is CASSHREAAYEQYF.

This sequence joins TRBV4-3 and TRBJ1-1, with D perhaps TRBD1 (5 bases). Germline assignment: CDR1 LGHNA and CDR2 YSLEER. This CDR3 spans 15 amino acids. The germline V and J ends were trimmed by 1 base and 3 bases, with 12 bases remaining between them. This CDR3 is CASSQVPQGYTEAFF. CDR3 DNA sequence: TGCGCCAGCAGCCAAGTCCCCCAGGGTTACACTGAAGCTTTCTTT.

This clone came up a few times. The CDR3 region has the DNA TGTGCCAGCAGTTTCTCAGGGGGCGCGGGTGGCTACACCTTC. Translating gives CASSFSGGAGGYTF. The chain recombines TRBV28 with TRBJ1-2, with 8 bases that match TRBD1. Germline CDR1 MDHEN, CDR2 SYDVKM. Trimming took 3 bases from V and 7 from J; bases not matched to a gene: 7. CDR3 length: 14 amino acids.